One sample yielded the 28 T cell receptor beta chains listed below, sequenced in a study of Siglec-9 on CD8 T cells in melanoma. TCRdb keeps only in-frame clones here, not all; method: immunoSEQ multiplex PCR. Of about 36,000 clones in the sample, 80% to 85% are singletons; the top ten hold under 2%. Sequencing was done on a sample of Siglec-9- CD8+ T cells sorted from blood. All receptors derive from a human donor in good health.

The chain links TRBV19 to TRBJ1-2; 10 positions match TRBD1. The germline gives CDR1 LNHDA, CDR2 SQIVND (reference sequence). The J segment lost 3 bases and the V segment lost 8 bases, leaving 9 bases of the junction unmatched. The CDR3 loop spans 15 amino acids. The CDR3 protein is CASADSGTGDYGYTF. CDR3 nucleotides: TGTGCCAGTGCCGACTCCGGGACAGGGGACTATGGCTACACCTTC.

The chain recombines TRBV2 with TRBJ1-2; a weak D match, TRBD1 (6 bases). The CDR3 sequence is 15 residues long. Germline CDR1 is SNHLY and CDR2 is FYNNEI. Trimming took off 3 bases at V and 4 bases at J, with 15 bases between the two ends. The CDR3 DNA sequence: TGTGCCAGCAGTGAGGGTGTGTGGGGGGCCTATGGCTACACCTTC. It is translated as CASSEGVWGAYGYTF.

The chain links TRBV19 to TRBJ2-1; weak D call: TRBD1 (6 bases). Trimming took off 8 bases at V and 4 bases at J, with 18 bases between the two ends. Germline V gives CDR1 LNHDA, CDR2 SQIVND (reference sequence). The CDR3 runs to 15 residues. The DNA of the CDR3 is TGTGCCAGTGGGACCTCCAAAGGGGGTTACAATGAGCAGTTCTTC. Its protein is CASGTSKGGYNEQFF.

For the CDR3, the DNA is TGTGCCAGCAGCTTCCAGATCTTACAAGAGACCCAGTACTTC. Translated, it gives CASSFQILQETQYF. The V call is TRBV7-6, the J call TRBJ2-5; D gene unclear. The CDR3 runs to 14 residues. The V end was cut by 3 bases, the J end by 2 bases, with 10 bases between. Germline CDR1 reads SGHVS; CDR2 reads FNYEAQ.

The J gene is TRBJ2-4, the V gene TRBV4-1; 8 positions match TRBD1. Germline CDR1 and CDR2: MGHRA and YSYEKL. With V trimmed by 4 bases and J by 5 bases, 4 bases remained unmatched. CDR3 length: 14 residues. The CDR3 DNA sequence: TGCGCCAGCAGCCGAGACAGGGGCGAAAACATTCAGTACTTC. This encodes CASSRDRGENIQYF.

J is TRBJ1-1 and V is TRBV29-1, with D perhaps matching TRBD1 (5 bases). Trimming left V 7 bases short and J 13 bases short, with 22 bases between. This CDR3 has 12 amino acids. Germline CDR1 reads SQVTM; CDR2 reads ANQGSEA. This CDR3 is CSALGGTGFVFF. Here the CDR3 DNA reads TGCAGCGCTCTGGGTGGGACCGGTTTTGTTTTCTTT. Together with reference TRBV29-1 and TRBJ1-1, the CDR3 gives the full variable domain: SAVISQKPSRDICQRGTSLTIQCQVDSQVTMMFWYRQQPGQSLTLIATANQGSEATYESGFVIDKFPISRPNLTFSTLTVSNMSPEDSSIYLCSALGGTGFVFFGQGTRLTVV.

The V and J genes are TRBV7-6 and TRBJ2-7; no definite D call. The CDR3 is 14 amino acids. Looked up from germline, CDR1 is SGHVS and CDR2 is FNYEAQ. The germline V and J ends were trimmed by 7 bases and 0 bases, with 13 bases remaining between them. The DNA for the CDR3 is TGTGCCAGCACCCCGGGTACCAGCTCCTACGAGCAGTACTTC. Protein product: CASTPGTSSYEQYF. Supplemented by reference TRBV7-6 and TRBJ2-7, the full variable domain reads GAGVSQSPRYKVTKRGQDVALRCDPISGHVSLYWYRQALGQGPEFLTYFNYEAQQDKSGLPNDRFSAERPEGSISTLTIQRTEQRDSAMYRCASTPGTSSYEQYFGPGTRLTVT.

The V gene is TRBV27, the J gene TRBJ1-2, with D possibly being TRBD1 (6 bases). CDR3 length: 14 amino acids. V was trimmed by 3 bases and J by 4 bases, leaving 12 bases between them. Germline V lookup: CDR1 MNHEY, CDR2 SMNVEV (reference sequence). DNA of the CDR3: TGTGCCAGCAGTTTCACAGGGACGGGCTATGGCTACACCTTC. It is translated as CASSFTGTGYGYTF.

The V call is TRBV28, the J call TRBJ1-1, with 8 bases lining up with TRBD1. The germline V gene has CDR1 MDHEN and CDR2 SYDVKM. V shed 7 bases, J shed 4 bases, and the junction held 8 bases outside the gene matches. The CDR3 runs to 14 residues. CDR3 in DNA: TGTGCCAGCAACTACAGGGGGAGTGGCACTGAAGCTTTCTTT. Residues: CASNYRGSGTEAFF.

Turning to this clone: At one end, the junction sequence differs from germline, possibly due to a read error. The V gene is TRBV13, the J gene TRBJ2-7; a weak D match, TRBD2 (6 bases). The CDR3 spans 13 residues. CDR1 and CDR2 (germline): PRHDT, FYEKMQ (reference sequence). In DNA form, the CDR3 reads TGTGCCAGCAGCCTAGGGAGGAGCTACGAGCAGTACTTC. This gives the protein CASSLGRSYEQYF. Full variable domain (outside the CDR3, taken from reference TRBV13 and TRBJ2-7): AAGVIQSPRHLIKEKRETATLKCYPIPRHDTVYWYQQGPGQDPQFLISFYEKMQSDKGSIPDRFSAQQFSDYHSELNMSSLELGDSALYFCASSLGRSYEQYFGPGTRLTVT.

The V and J genes are TRBV7-9 and TRBJ1-1, with D unresolved. The CDR3 is 13 amino acids. Germline CDR1 and CDR2: SEHNR and FQNEAQ (reference sequence). V was shortened by 7 bases and J by 3 bases, with 12 bases between the two germline ends. Here the CDR3 reads CASTSLQDTEAFF. The CDR3 nucleotides read TGTGCCAGCACCAGCCTCCAGGACACTGAAGCTTTCTTT.

The chain links TRBV9 to TRBJ1-1, with D unresolved. The CDR3 is made up of 13 amino acids. Germline V gene lookup returns CDR1 SGDLS and CDR2 YYNGEE. Deletions cut 3 bases from V and 2 bases from J, with 8 bases between. The CDR3 DNA is TGTGCCAGCAGCGATGATCCAAACACTGAAGCTTTCTTT. Amino acid sequence: CASSDDPNTEAFF.

CDR3 coding DNA: TGCGCCAGCAGCCAGGACCCGGCAACTGAAGCTTTCTTT. Its protein product is CASSQDPATEAFF. The J gene is TRBJ1-1, the V gene TRBV5-1; no clear D. Germline-derived CDR1 and CDR2 are SGHRS and YFSETQ. The CDR3 totals 13 residues. With 4 bases removed from V and 5 bases from J, the gap between germline ends came to 12 bases.

This rearrangement joins TRBV7-3 to TRBJ1-2; a weak D match, TRBD1 (6 bases). V lost 2 bases and J 6 bases, leaving 16 bases between the germline ends. The V gene's germline CDR1 is SGHTA and CDR2 FQGTGA. This CDR3 region has 15 residues. The CDR3: CASSLSGGLEDGYTF. In nucleotides, the CDR3 is TGTGCCAGCAGCTTATCCGGGGGGCTAGAGGATGGCTACACCTTC.

This chain uses TRBV10-2 with TRBJ2-7, with unresolved D. Germline CDR1 WSHSY, CDR2 SAAADI. Trimming pared 3 bases from V and 0 bases from J, leaving 15 bases between. The CDR3 has 16 amino acids. The CDR3 sequence is CASSDLVTGSSYEQYF. CDR3 DNA sequence: TGCGCCAGCAGTGATTTAGTGACGGGTAGCTCCTACGAGCAGTACTTC.

In DNA, the CDR3 is TGTGCCAGCAGCTTAGCGGGACAGGGAATGAACACTGAAGCTTTCTTT. Its protein product is CASSLAGQGMNTEAFF. V gene TRBV7-8 combines with J gene TRBJ1-1; TRBD1 agrees at 9 bases. The ends lost 0 bases at V and 0 bases at J; junction bases unmatched: 2. Germline-derived CDR1 and CDR2 are SGHVS and FQNEAQ. The CDR3 consists of 16 residues.

CDR3 sequence (DNA): TGTGCCAGCAGCTTAGATGTAGACGGGGAGACCCAGTACTTC. Encoded protein: CASSLDVDGETQYF. The chain couples TRBV11-2 to TRBJ2-5; D remains ambiguous. This CDR3 has 14 residues. The germline V gene encodes CDR1 SGHAT and CDR2 FQNNGV. Between the trimmed V and J ends, which lost 0 bases and 5 bases, there was a span of 10 bases.

The chain uses TRBV13 and TRBJ2-7; 10 bases are shared with TRBD1. Trimming at V came to 5 bases and at J to 4 bases, leaving 11 bases not matched to a gene. This CDR3 has 16 residues. Germline CDR1 reads PRHDT; CDR2 reads FYEKMQ (reference sequence). CDR3 coding DNA: TGTGCCAGCAGCGCCTCGCCAGGGACAGGGGTTTACGAGCAGTACTTC. This gives the protein CASSASPGTGVYEQYF.

This clone was seen only once. The chain uses TRBV5-4 and TRBJ1-1; 10 nucleotides match TRBD1. Per germline, CDR1 SGHNT and CDR2 YYREEE (reference sequence). With V trimmed by 4 bases and J by 4 bases, 10 bases remained unmatched. The length of the CDR3 is 16 residues. This chain's CDR3 is CASSPGTGAWGTEAFF. The CDR3 nucleotides are TGTGCCAGCAGCCCCGGGACAGGGGCATGGGGCACTGAAGCTTTCTTT. Together with reference TRBV5-4 and TRBJ1-1, the CDR3 gives the full variable domain: ETGVTQSPTHLIKTRGQQVTLRCSSQSGHNTVSWYQQALGQGPQFIFQYYREEENGRGNFPPRFSGLQFPNYSSELNVNALELDDSALYLCASSPGTGAWGTEAFFGQGTRLTVV.

The V gene is TRBV27, the J gene TRBJ1-2, with a weak D call TRBD1 (5 bases). The ends were cut back, 5 bases at V and 0 bases at J, with 13 bases in the middle. Germline CDR1 MNHEY, CDR2 SMNVEV (reference sequence). The CDR3 is 15 amino acids. CDR3 loop: CASSPRDGSNYGYTF. The CDR3 nucleotides read TGTGCCAGCAGTCCTAGGGACGGCTCTAACTATGGCTACACCTTC.

As DNA, the CDR3 is TGTGCCTGGTGGACAGGAGACTATGGCTACACCTTC. Protein product: CAWWTGDYGYTF. This chain connects TRBV30 to TRBJ1-2; 7 nucleotides match TRBD1. CDR3 length: 12 amino acids. The germline gives CDR1 GTSNPN, CDR2 SVGIG (reference sequence). Unmatched junction bases numbered 3, after V lost 5 bases and J lost 3 bases.

The J gene is TRBJ2-1, the V gene TRBV18; TRBD2 aligns across 7 bases. Per germline, CDR1 KGHSH and CDR2 LQKENI. V gave up 1 base and J gave up 1 base; unmatched junction bases: 7. This CDR3 has 17 residues. The CDR3 DNA reads TGTGCCAGCTCACCACGGCCGGAACTAGCGTCCTACAATGAGCAGTTCTTC. It specifies CASSPRPELASYNEQFF.

This chain connects TRBV7-9 to TRBJ2-1, with 9 bases matching TRBD1. This CDR3 spans 17 amino acids. Germline V CDR1 and CDR2: SEHNR, FQNEAQ (reference sequence). The junction had 11 bases not matched to a gene; V was cut back by 4 bases and J by 4 bases. The CDR3 DNA follows: TGTGCCAGCAGCTCACCGGACAGGGGCGCCCAATACAATGAGCAGTTCTTC. Translating it yields CASSSPDRGAQYNEQFF.

The chain is built from TRBV7-2 and TRBJ2-7; 13 bases map to TRBD2. The CDR3 contains 15 residues. V shed 5 bases, J shed 0 bases, and the junction held 1 base outside the gene matches. Germline loops: CDR1 SGHTA, CDR2 FQGNSA. The DNA for the CDR3 is TGTGCCAGCAGCCGGACTAGCGGGAGCTCCTACGAGCAGTACTTC. This translates into CASSRTSGSSYEQYF.

Only a few counts were recorded for this clone. The rearrangement joins TRBV25-1 to TRBJ1-2; D is ambiguous. V was pared by 2 bases and J by 4 bases, with 8 bases between. CDR1 and CDR2 from the germline V gene are MGHDK and SYGVNS. The CDR3 has 13 residues. The CDR3: CASSELEAYGYTF. For the CDR3, the DNA is TGTGCCAGCAGTGAACTTGAAGCCTATGGCTACACCTTC.

CDR3 DNA: TGTGCCAGCAGCTTAGGTGGGGGGACCGGGGAGCTGTTTTTT. As protein: CASSLGGGTGELFF. This chain links TRBV7-8 with TRBJ2-2; possibly TRBD2 for D (6 bases). Trimming took 1 base from V and 5 from J, leaving 8 bases between them. Germline V gene data show CDR1 as SGHVS and CDR2 as FQNEAQ. The CDR3 is 14 amino acids.

There are a few counts of this clone. The chain couples TRBV10-3 to TRBJ2-1; the D gene is possibly TRBD1 (5 bases). The germline V and J ends were trimmed by 2 bases and 5 bases, with 7 bases remaining between them. Germline loops: CDR1 ENHRY, CDR2 SYGVKD. The CDR3 is made up of 13 amino acids. The CDR3 reads CAISEGQNNEQFF. Here the CDR3 DNA reads TGTGCCATCAGTGAGGGACAAAACAATGAGCAGTTCTTC.

The CDR3 loop reads CASSDRDVYGYTF. The CDR3 DNA follows: TGTGCCAGCAGTGATAGGGACGTCTATGGCTACACCTTC. This rearrangement joins TRBV2 to TRBJ1-2; possibly TRBD1 for D (5 bases). Germline V gene lookup returns CDR1 SNHLY and CDR2 FYNNEI. This CDR3 is built from 13 residues. V was clipped by 3 bases and J by 4 bases, with 9 bases between them.